This T cell receptor beta chain was sequenced during a study of blood T cell repertoires in COVID-19 (dated by TCRdb to the early 2020s). With regard to the full study: Samples covering the acute and convalescent phases of COVID-19 were provided by collaborators in the United States, Italy and Spain. Where HLA class I and class II types were available, the types were taken from metadata supplied by the sample provider, not from assay-based typing. Deeply sampled blood TCRbeta repertoires from subjects exposed to, actively infected with, or recovered from COVID-19 were included in the dataset. Sample metadata almost always included a de-identified subject ID, COVID-19 status, age in years and sex. Samples came from the ongoing ImmuneRACE study (first 160 participants) plus 1,254 subjects from 6 global collaborators. The material from the prospective study consisted of cDNA or gDNA derived from T cells, B-cell-depleted T cells, or PBMCs. The repertoires were released in a freely available public database intended as a resource for research on the immune response to SARS-CoV-2. Paper-wide results and their limitations: Clinical and demographic metadata were provided uncurated, with the amount varying by source and participant.

TCRbeta CDR3 regions were amplified from genomic DNA by means of the immunoSEQ Assay, a bias-controlled multiplex PCR. Under the source paper's analysis protocol: Within the assay, amplification of reference gene primers was used to estimate how many nucleated cells each sample contained. To quantify the absolute abundance of each unique TCRbeta CDR3 rearrangement, sequence reads were collapsed and filtered. For each sample, productive Simpson clonality was calculated as the square root of Simpson's diversity index across productive rearrangements. TCRdb took over this immuneACCESS table, retaining in-frame rearrangements with V and J assigned. Such tables are incomplete; in checked studies, under half of the missing clones stem from an unresolved V gene, and the remainder is unexplained. V, J and clone size were drawn from that table, and D and trimming were deduced from the DNA. The table for this sample lists some 65,000 clones; around nine tenths of them were counted only once. The ten largest clones add up to 1.3% of the sample.

The collaborating institutions used their own protocols to collect whole blood in K2EDTA tubes. Collaborator samples were shipped for TCRbeta analysis as frozen whole blood, isolated PBMCs, or DNA extracted from either sample type. Of note for this clone: It has no known antigen specificity. It has no much larger one-base neighbor in the sample; base qualities were not kept.

V was cut back by 1 base and J by 0 bases, leaving a gap of 4 bases between them. The germline V gene sets CDR1 to SGHDN and CDR2 to FVKESK. From the cysteine through the phenylalanine, the CDR3 covers 15 amino acids. The DNA shown is the 45-base CDR3, in frame from base 1. The chain links TRBV14 with TRBJ1-6; the D gene is unclear. The source is a man aged 60-69 years with acute or convalescent COVID-19. Specimen: peripheral blood. The CDR3 region reads CASSQGSSYNSPLHF. The bases read TGTGCCAGCAGCCAAGGTAGCTCCTATAATTCACCCCTCCACTTT.